The rows below give T cell receptor beta chains drawn from one sample of a study of beta chain features in type 1 diabetes. Using immunoSEQ multiplex PCR, the repertoire was profiled, and TCRdb retains in-frame clones only, with some absent. In the table there are 600,000 to 700,000 clones, roughly an eighth of which are singletons. The sample was naive CD4+ T cells from blood. These receptors were obtained from a man younger than 35 with type 1 diabetes. CDR3s include the opening cysteine and the closing phenylalanine or tryptophan. The D gene is left open where the match is weak. Not every row has a clone size; where given, it reads once, few, many or a size class.

j_call	clone_size	v_call	d_call	cdr3_nt	cdr3_aa
TRBJ2-7	-	TRBV6-1	TRBD1	TGTGCCAGCACCCTCCCCGGGACAGCCTACGAGCAGTACTTC	CASTLPGTAYEQYF
TRBJ2-7	-	TRBV7-9	TRBD1	TGTGCCAGCAGCTTAGCTTGGGGTGACAGGGCTAAGACCTACGAGCAGTACTTC	CASSLAWGDRAKTYEQYF
TRBJ2-5	-	TRBV7-8	-	TGTGCCAGCAGCTTAGGGGTCCACCAAGAGACCCAGTACTTC	CASSLGVHQETQYF
TRBJ2-7	few	TRBV27	TRBD2	TGTGCCAGCAGTTTCCGGGACTACTCCTACGAGCAGTACTTC	CASSFRDYSYEQYF
TRBJ2-5	once	TRBV7-8	TRBD1	TGTGCCAGCAGCTTTTGGGGACAGGGGGCGCAAGAGACCCAGTACTTC	CASSFWGQGAQETQYF
TRBJ1-1	-	TRBV13	-	TGTGCCAGCAGTCATAACCCAGGGCTGGACACTGAAGCTTTCTTT	CASSHNPGLDTEAFF
TRBJ1-1	-	TRBV10-3	-	TGTGCCATCAGTGGTGTATCTGAAGCTTTCTTT	CAISGVSEAFF
TRBJ1-2	once	TRBV5-1	-	TGCGCCAGCAGCCAGGATTTCGGTGGCTACACCTTC	CASSQDFGGYTF
TRBJ1-1	-	TRBV10-3	TRBD1	TGTGCCATCAGTCGGACAGGGGCAAAGAACACTGAAGCTTTCTTT	CAISRTGAKNTEAFF
TRBJ1-5	-	TRBV30	-	TGTGCCTGGAGTGTGTCGCATAGCAATCAGCCCCAGCATTTT	CAWSVSHSNQPQHF
TRBJ2-4	few	TRBV7-8	-	TGTGCCAGCAGCTTAGCCTTGGGGGGCCCTATTCAGTACTTC	CASSLALGGPIQYF
TRBJ2-3	-	TRBV6-1	-	TGTGCCAGCAGTGAAGTAGCTAGCCGAGGTACCACAGATACGCAGTATTTT	CASSEVASRGTTDTQYF
TRBJ2-1	few	TRBV6-5	TRBD2	TGTGCCAGCAGTTACTTGTCTCGGGGGGGTCACAATGAGCAGTTCTTC	CASSYLSRGGHNEQFF
TRBJ2-3	few	TRBV15	TRBD1	TGTGCCACCAGCAGACGAACAGGGGGCAATACGCAGTATTTT	CATSRRTGGNTQYF
TRBJ2-7	few	TRBV5-1	TRBD1	TGCGCCAGCAGCTTGGGGACAGGGGGAGGATCCGAGCAGTACTTC	CASSLGTGGGSEQYF
TRBJ1-1	few	TRBV30	-	TGTGCCTCCCAATGGGGGGCAAGTGGGACTGAAGCTTTCTTT	CASQWGASGTEAFF
TRBJ2-1	few	TRBV19	-	TGTGCCAGTAGTATTGGCGGCGGCTCCTACAATGAGCAGTTCTTC	CASSIGGGSYNEQFF
TRBJ2-5	few	TRBV5-4	-	TGTGCCAGCAGCTTGTTGAGAGCTACCGAGACCCAGTACTTC	CASSLLRATETQYF
TRBJ1-1	-	TRBV5-1	-	TGCGCCAGCAGCTTGGAGTTGAACACTGAAGCTTTCTTT	CASSLELNTEAFF
TRBJ1-5	few	TRBV30	-	TGTGCCTGGACGCCGGACCTCAATCAGCCCCAGCATTTT	CAWTPDLNQPQHF
TRBJ2-1	-	TRBV6-5	-	TGTGCCAGCACCCCGTGGGGGAGCTCCTACAATGAGCAGTTCTTC	CASTPWGSSYNEQFF
TRBJ2-7	few	TRBV6-5	-	TGTGCCAGCAGTTATAGGGTCTCGTCCTACGAGCAGTACTTC	CASSYRVSSYEQYF
TRBJ2-5	-	TRBV28	-	TGTGCCAGCAGTTTATTAACAGGGTTAGCAGAGACCCAGTACTTC	CASSLLTGLAETQYF
TRBJ1-5	few	TRBV7-9	-	TGTGCCAGCAGCCCAGGAGGAGTTGTTAGCAATCAGCCCCAGCATTTT	CASSPGGVVSNQPQHF
TRBJ1-4	few	TRBV28	-	TGTGCCAGCAGTTCGGGACAATTTAATGAAAAACTGTTTTTT	CASSSGQFNEKLFF
TRBJ2-7	-	TRBV28	-	TGTGCCAGCAGTTTGAACACGATCTGGGGAGAGCAGTACTTC	CASSLNTIWGEQYF
TRBJ2-2	-	TRBV7-9	-	TGTGCCAGCAGCATGGACCGCGGGGAGCTGTTTTTT	CASSMDRGELFF
TRBJ2-4	few	TRBV28	TRBD1	TGTGCCAGCAGTCCCCCCGGGACAGGGATGAACATTCAGTACTTC	CASSPPGTGMNIQYF
TRBJ2-7	few	TRBV30	TRBD2	TGTGCCTGGAGTCAGGGACTAGCGATCCCCACTCAAGGTTTC	CAWSQGLAIPTQGF
TRBJ1-1	few	TRBV7-9	-	TGTGCCAGCAGTCCACAGGTAGTCTGGGGTTCTGAAGCTTTCTTT	CASSPQVVWGSEAFF
TRBJ1-1	-	TRBV5-1	-	TGCGCCAGCAGCCTAAACTTGGACAGGAACACTGAAGCTTTCTTT	CASSLNLDRNTEAFF
TRBJ2-3	-	TRBV2	TRBD2	TGTGCCAGCCTAGCGGGGACTACAGATACGCAGTATTTT	CASLAGTTDTQYF
TRBJ1-5	-	TRBV7-9	-	TGTGCCAGCAGCTCTACGGGGCAGCGCAATCAGCCCCAGCATTTT	CASSSTGQRNQPQHF
TRBJ2-1	-	TRBV7-9	TRBD2	TGTGCCAGCAGTCCCTTCACTAGCGGCAACAATGAGCAGTTCTTC	CASSPFTSGNNEQFF
TRBJ1-1	once	TRBV7-6	-	TGTGCCAGCAGCTTGTCCCAGCAGAATGAAGCTTTCTTT	CASSLSQQNEAFF
TRBJ2-1	-	TRBV6-5	-	TGTGCCAGCACCGTAGAACAGGGATCTGAGCAGTTCTTC	CASTVEQGSEQFF
TRBJ2-3	-	TRBV19	-	TGTGCCAGTACCACGGGGACTGGAGTCACAGATACGCAGTATTTT	CASTTGTGVTDTQYF
TRBJ2-2	-	TRBV9	-	TGTGCCAGCAGCGTACTATTCGGGCGGTCGGGACACCTGAACACCGGGGAGCTGTTTTTT	CASSVLFGRSGHLNTGELFF
TRBJ2-7	few	TRBV9	-	TGTGCCAGCAGCGTAGCGTCCGGTACCTACGAGCAGTACTTC	CASSVASGTYEQYF
TRBJ2-5	-	TRBV5-4	TRBD1	TGTGCCAGCAGCTTGGCGGACAGGGGGGCAGAGACCCAGTACTTC	CASSLADRGAETQYF
TRBJ2-5	-	TRBV7-2	-	TGTGCCAGCAGCAATGACAGGATGGCGCGGATAACTCAAGAGACCCAGTACTTC	CASSNDRMARITQETQYF
TRBJ1-4	-	TRBV7-9	-	TGTGCCAGCAGCCCGTCGGGACGCGTCGAAAAACTGTTTTTT	CASSPSGRVEKLFF
TRBJ1-1	-	TRBV13	TRBD1	TGTGCCAGCAGCGCGCCGGGACAGGTGAACACTGAAGCTTTCTTT	CASSAPGQVNTEAFF
TRBJ2-2	-	TRBV7-2	-	TGTGCCAGCAGCTCGGGACTGGGAAACACCGGGGAGCTGTTTTTT	CASSSGLGNTGELFF
TRBJ1-2	few	TRBV7-9	TRBD1	TGTGCCAGCAGCTCCCCAACCGGGACAGGGGCGAACTATGGCTACACCTTC	CASSSPTGTGANYGYTF
TRBJ1-4	-	TRBV6-5	-	TGTGCCAGCAGTTCGGGAGTCAATGAAAAACTGTTTTTT	CASSSGVNEKLFF
TRBJ2-3	-	TRBV4-1	-	TGCGCCAGCAGCCAAGATCGACGGGGGCCTAGCACAGATACGCAGTATTTT	CASSQDRRGPSTDTQYF
TRBJ2-5	-	TRBV9	-	TGTGCCAGCAGCACGACAGGAACCTCCAGGGAGACCCAGTACTTC	CASSTTGTSRETQYF
TRBJ1-2	-	TRBV5-4	TRBD1	TGTGCCAGCAGCTCAGTCCCGGGACAGGGGGCAGGCGCTGGCTACACCTTC	CASSSVPGQGAGAGYTF
TRBJ2-7	few	TRBV30	TRBD2	TGTGCCTGGAGTCCAAGACTAGCGGGCGAGCAGTACTTC	CAWSPRLAGEQYF
TRBJ2-2	few	TRBV30	-	TGTGCCTGCCGAGGGGCCCCATGGGGCGGGGAGCTGTTTTTT	CACRGAPWGGELFF
TRBJ1-2	-	TRBV7-2	-	TGTGCCAGCAGCCCAGGGATTTTGGGTGGCTACACCTTC	CASSPGILGGYTF
TRBJ1-1	few	TRBV19	-	TGTGCCAGTTCACCCGTGGGCGACACTGAAGCTTTCTTT	CASSPVGDTEAFF
TRBJ2-3	few	TRBV6-6	TRBD2	TGTGCCAGCAGTTACGGCGCGGGGGGGCCCACAGATACGCAGTATTTT	CASSYGAGGPTDTQYF